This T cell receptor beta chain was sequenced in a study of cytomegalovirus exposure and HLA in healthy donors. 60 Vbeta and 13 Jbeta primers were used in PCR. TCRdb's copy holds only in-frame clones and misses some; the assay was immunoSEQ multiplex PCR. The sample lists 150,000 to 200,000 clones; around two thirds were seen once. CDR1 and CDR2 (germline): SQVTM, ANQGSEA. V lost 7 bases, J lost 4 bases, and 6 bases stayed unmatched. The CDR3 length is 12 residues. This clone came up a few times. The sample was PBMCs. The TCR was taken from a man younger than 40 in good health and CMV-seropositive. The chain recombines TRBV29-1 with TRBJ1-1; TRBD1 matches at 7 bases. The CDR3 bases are TGCAGCGGCAGACAGGGTTCCACTGAAGCTTTCTTT. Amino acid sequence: CSGRQGSTEAFF.